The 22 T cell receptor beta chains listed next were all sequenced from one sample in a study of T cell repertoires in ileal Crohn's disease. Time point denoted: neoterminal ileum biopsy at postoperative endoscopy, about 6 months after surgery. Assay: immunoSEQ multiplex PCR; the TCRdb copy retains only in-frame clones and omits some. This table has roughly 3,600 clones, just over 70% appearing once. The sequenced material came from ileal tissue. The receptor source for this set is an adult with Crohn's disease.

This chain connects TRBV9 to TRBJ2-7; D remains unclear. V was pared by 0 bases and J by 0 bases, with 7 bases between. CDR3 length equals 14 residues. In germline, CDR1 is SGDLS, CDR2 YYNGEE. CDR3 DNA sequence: TGTGCCAGCAGCGTAGGGTCAGTCTCCTACGAGCAGTACTTC. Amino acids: CASSVGSVSYEQYF.

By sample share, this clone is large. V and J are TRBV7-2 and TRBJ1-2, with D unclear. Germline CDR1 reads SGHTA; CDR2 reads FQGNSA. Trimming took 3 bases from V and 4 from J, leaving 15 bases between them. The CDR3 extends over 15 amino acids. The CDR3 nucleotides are TGTGCCAGCAGCTTTTCCGTCCAGGTGATCTATGGCTACACCTTC. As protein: CASSFSVQVIYGYTF.

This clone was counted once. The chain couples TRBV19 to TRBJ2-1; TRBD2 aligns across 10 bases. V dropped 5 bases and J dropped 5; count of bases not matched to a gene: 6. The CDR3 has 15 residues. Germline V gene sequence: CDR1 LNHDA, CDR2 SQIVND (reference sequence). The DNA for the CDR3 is TGTGCCAGTAGTTTTAGCGGGGGGTCCCACAATGAGCAGTTCTTC. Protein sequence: CASSFSGGSHNEQFF.

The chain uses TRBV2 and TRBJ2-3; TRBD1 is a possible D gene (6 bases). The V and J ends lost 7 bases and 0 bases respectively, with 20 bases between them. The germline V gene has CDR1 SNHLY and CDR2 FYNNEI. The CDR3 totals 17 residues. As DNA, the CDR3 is TGTGCCAGCATAGGACAGATGACTTTGACTAGCACAGATACGCAGTATTTT. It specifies CASIGQMTLTSTDTQYF. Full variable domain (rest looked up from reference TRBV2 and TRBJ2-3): EPEVTQTPSHQVTQMGQEVILRCVPISNHLYFYWYRQILGQKVEFLVSFYNNEISEKSEIFDDQFSVERPDGSNFTLKIRSTKLEDSAMYFCASIGQMTLTSTDTQYFGPGTRLTVL.

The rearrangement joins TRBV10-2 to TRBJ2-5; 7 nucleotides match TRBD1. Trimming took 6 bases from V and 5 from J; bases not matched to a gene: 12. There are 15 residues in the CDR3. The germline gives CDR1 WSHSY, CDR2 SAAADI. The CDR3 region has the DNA TGCGCCAGCAGGATCCTTAACAGGGGAGAGGAGACCCAGTACTTC. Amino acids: CASRILNRGEETQYF.

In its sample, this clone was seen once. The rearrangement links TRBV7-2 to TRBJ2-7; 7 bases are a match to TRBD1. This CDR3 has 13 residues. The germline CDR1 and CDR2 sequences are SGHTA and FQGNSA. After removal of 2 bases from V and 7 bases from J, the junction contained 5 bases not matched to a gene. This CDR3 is CASSLKQGWEQYV. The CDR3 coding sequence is TGTGCCAGCAGCTTAAAACAGGGGTGGGAGCAGTACGTC.

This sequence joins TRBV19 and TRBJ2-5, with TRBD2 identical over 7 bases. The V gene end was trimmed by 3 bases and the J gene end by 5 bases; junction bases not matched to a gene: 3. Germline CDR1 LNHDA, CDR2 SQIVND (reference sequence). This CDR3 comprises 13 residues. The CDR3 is CASSIRGGETQYF. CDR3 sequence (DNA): TGTGCCAGTAGTATCCGGGGAGGGGAGACCCAGTACTTC.

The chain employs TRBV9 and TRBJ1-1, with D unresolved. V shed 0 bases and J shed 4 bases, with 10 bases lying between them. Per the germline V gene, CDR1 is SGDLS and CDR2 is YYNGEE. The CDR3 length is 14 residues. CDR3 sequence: CASSVEGVSTEAFF. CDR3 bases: TGTGCCAGCAGCGTAGAAGGAGTGAGCACTGAAGCTTTCTTT.

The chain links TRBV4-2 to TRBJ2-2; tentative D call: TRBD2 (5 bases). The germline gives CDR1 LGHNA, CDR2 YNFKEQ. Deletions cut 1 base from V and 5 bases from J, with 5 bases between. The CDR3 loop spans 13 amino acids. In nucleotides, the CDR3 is TGTGCCAGCAGCCAAGGGGAGACCGGGGAGCTGTTTTTT. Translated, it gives CASSQGETGELFF.

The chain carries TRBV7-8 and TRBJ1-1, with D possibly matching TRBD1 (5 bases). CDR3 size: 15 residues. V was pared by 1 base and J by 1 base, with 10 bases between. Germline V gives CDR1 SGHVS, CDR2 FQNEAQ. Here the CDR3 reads CASSLEGAGNTEAFF. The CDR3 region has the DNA TGTGCCAGCAGCTTAGAAGGGGCAGGGAACACTGAAGCTTTCTTT.

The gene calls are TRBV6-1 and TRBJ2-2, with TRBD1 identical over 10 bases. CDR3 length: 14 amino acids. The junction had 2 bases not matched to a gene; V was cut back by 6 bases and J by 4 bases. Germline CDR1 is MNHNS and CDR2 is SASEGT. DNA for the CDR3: TGTGCCAGCAGGGGGACAGGGGTCACCGGGGAGCTGTTTTTT. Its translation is CASRGTGVTGELFF.

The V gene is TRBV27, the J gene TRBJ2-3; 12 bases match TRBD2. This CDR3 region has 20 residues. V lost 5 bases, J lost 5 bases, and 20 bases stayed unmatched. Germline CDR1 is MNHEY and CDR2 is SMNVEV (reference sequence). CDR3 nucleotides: TGTGCCAGCAGTACCCGGGACAGACCTTCTAGCGGGAGGGTTAGAGATACGCAGTATTTT. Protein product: CASSTRDRPSSGRVRDTQYF.

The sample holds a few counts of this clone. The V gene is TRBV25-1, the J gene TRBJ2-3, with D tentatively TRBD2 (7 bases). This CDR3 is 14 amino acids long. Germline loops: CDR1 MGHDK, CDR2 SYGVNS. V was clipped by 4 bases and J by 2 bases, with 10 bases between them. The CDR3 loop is CASSGGGHTDTQYF. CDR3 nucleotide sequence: TGTGCCAGCAGTGGGGGGGGGCACACAGATACGCAGTATTTT.

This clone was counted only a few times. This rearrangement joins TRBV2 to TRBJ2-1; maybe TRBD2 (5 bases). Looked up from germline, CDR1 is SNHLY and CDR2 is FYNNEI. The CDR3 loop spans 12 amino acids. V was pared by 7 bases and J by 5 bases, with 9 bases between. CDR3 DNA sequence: TGTGCCAGCACACCGAGGGACAATGAGCAGTTCTTC. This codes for CASTPRDNEQFF.

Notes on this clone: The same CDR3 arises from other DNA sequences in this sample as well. CDR3 sequence reads: CASTGNYGYTF. The CDR3 DNA is TGTGCCAGCACAGGGAACTATGGCTACACCTTC. The chain joins TRBV2 to TRBJ1-2, with D perhaps matching TRBD1 (5 bases). The V gene lost 7 bases and the J gene lost 2 bases, with 5 bases spanning the gap. Germline CDR1 and CDR2: SNHLY and FYNNEI. The CDR3 runs to 11 residues.

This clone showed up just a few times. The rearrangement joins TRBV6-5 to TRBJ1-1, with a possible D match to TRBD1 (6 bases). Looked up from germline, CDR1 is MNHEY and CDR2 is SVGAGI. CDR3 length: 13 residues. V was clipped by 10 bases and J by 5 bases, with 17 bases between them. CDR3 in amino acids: CATFLGGGTEAFF. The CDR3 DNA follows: TGTGCCACCTTCCTGGGAGGGGGAACTGAAGCTTTCTTT.

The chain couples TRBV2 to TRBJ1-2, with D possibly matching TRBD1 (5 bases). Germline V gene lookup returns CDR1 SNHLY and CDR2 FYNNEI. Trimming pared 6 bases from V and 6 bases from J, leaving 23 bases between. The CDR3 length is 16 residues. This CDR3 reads CASSEISTGGGDGYTF. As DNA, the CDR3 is TGTGCCAGCAGCGAGATCTCCACGGGGGGAGGCGATGGCTACACCTTC.

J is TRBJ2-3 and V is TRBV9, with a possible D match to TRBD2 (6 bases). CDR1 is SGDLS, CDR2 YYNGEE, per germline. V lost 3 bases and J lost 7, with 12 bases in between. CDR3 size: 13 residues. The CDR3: CASSAGTPHTQYF. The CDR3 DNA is TGTGCCAGCAGCGCGGGGACTCCCCATACGCAGTATTTT.

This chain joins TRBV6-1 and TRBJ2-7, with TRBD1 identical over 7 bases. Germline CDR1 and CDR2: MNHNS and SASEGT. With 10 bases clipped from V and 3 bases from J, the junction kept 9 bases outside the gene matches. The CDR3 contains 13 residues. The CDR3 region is CATPKQGYYEQYF. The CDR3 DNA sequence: TGTGCCACCCCTAAACAGGGGTACTACGAGCAGTACTTC.

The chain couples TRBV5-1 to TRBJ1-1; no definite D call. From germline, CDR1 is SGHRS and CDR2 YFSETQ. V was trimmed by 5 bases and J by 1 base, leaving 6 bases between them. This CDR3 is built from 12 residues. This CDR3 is CASRYGNTEAFF. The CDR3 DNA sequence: TGCGCCAGCAGGTACGGGAACACTGAAGCTTTCTTT.

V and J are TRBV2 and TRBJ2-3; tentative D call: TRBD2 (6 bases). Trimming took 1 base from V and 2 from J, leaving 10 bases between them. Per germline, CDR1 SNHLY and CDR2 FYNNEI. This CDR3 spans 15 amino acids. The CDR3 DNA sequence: TGTGCCAGCAGTGAAGGGAGGGGCACCACAGATACGCAGTATTTT. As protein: CASSEGRGTTDTQYF.

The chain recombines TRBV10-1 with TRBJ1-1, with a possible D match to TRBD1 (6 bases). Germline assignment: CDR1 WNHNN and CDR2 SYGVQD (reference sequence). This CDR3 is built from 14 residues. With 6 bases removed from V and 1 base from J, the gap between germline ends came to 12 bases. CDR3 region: CASSRDMTNTEAFF. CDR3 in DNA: TGCGCCAGCAGCCGGGACATGACGAACACTGAAGCTTTCTTT.